A selection of T cell receptor beta chains follows, all from one sample in a study of early T cells in non-severe SARS-CoV-2 infection. TCRdb fed the 5' RACE reads into MiXCR, producing one record per CDR3 protein. The repertoire consists of 75,000 to 100,000 distinct CDR3 sequences, with 14% occurring once and the leading ten covering approximately 10%. Sequenced: whole blood. These TCRs come from an adult who was a healthcare worker with PCR-confirmed SARS-CoV-2 infection or an uninfected control (not recorded which). The CDR3 runs from the conserved cysteine through the conserved F or W. D genes are given only for firm matches. Expanded clones get a size class; other rows say once, few or many, or leave the size out.

j_call d_call clone_size v_call cdr3_nt cdr3_aa
TRBJ2-1 TRBD2 NA TRBV5-1 TGCGCCAGCAGCTTGGCTCTAGCGGGGAACAATGAGCAGTTCTTC CASSLALAGNNEQFF
TRBJ1-5 NA few TRBV11-2 TGTGCCAGCAGCTTGGACAGTTATAGCAATCAGCCCCAGCATTTT CASSLDSYSNQPQHF
TRBJ1-1 NA NA TRBV7-3 TGTGCCAGCAGCTTAGGGAGACAGAGCACTGAAGCTTTCTTT CASSLGRQSTEAFF
TRBJ2-6 NA few TRBV19 TGTGCCAGTCACAGGGTAGCTGGGGCCAACGTCCTGACTTTC CASHRVAGANVLTF
TRBJ2-1 NA NA TRBV4-2 TGTGCCAGCAGCCAAGATCTAGGGGCCCACAATGAGCAGTTCTTC CASSQDLGAHNEQFF
TRBJ2-3 TRBD2 NA TRBV28 TGTGCCAGCAGATCGACCGGGACTAGGTCAGATACGCAGTATTTT CASRSTGTRSDTQYF
TRBJ2-5 TRBD2 NA TRBV7-9 TGTGCCAGCAGCTTAGAGCGGGGTCTCGTTCAGAAGACCCAGTACTTC CASSLERGLVQKTQYF
TRBJ2-7 NA few TRBV6-2/TRBV6-3 TGTGCCAGCAGTTACGGGGGAGACGGAGCCTACGAGCAGTACTTC CASSYGGDGAYEQYF
TRBJ2-7 TRBD1 few TRBV7-8 TGTGCCAGCAGCGCAGCCGGACAGGTCTCCTACGAGCAGTACTTC CASSAAGQVSYEQYF
TRBJ1-5 TRBD1 few TRBV5-1 TGCGCCAGCAGCCAACAGGGGAATCAGCCCCAGCATTTT CASSQQGNQPQHF
TRBJ2-1 NA many TRBV15 TGTGCCACCAGCTTGTCTGGGGGTAGAAGCTACAATGAGCAGTTCTTC CATSLSGGRSYNEQFF
TRBJ1-2 NA few TRBV20-1 TGCAGTGCTCGAGGTGGCATCCCTCCGGATGGCTACACCTTC CSARGGIPPDGYTF
TRBJ1-5 NA NA TRBV4-1 TGCGCCAGCAGCCAAGGGGCTGGGGGCCCAAATCAGCCCCAGCATTTT CASSQGAGGPNQPQHF
TRBJ1-1 TRBD1 NA TRBV28 TGTGCCAGCAGTTTGGACAGGCAAGCTTTCTTT CASSLDRQAFF
TRBJ2-1 TRBD1 NA TRBV12-3/TRBV12-4 TGTGCCAGCATTACGACAGGGGCCGGCTTGGCCCGCTCCTACAATGAGCAGTTCTTC CASITTGAGLARSYNEQFF
TRBJ2-1 TRBD2 once TRBV11-3 TGTGCCAGCAGCTTGGGGACTAGTAGGGGGGATGAGCAGTTCTTC CASSLGTSRGDEQFF
TRBJ2-1 NA NA TRBV7-2 TGTGCCAGCAGCCCTCGTCGGGGGGCCGGGATCTATGAGCAGTTCTTC CASSPRRGAGIYEQFF
TRBJ2-7 TRBD2 few TRBV7-8 TGTGCCAGCAGCTGGACTAGCGGGGGCAGCGAGCAGTACTTC CASSWTSGGSEQYF
TRBJ1-2 NA NA TRBV7-3 TGTGCCAGCAGCCCTAGACATGACTCCCGGATTAACTATGGCTACACCTTC CASSPRHDSRINYGYTF
TRBJ1-5 NA many TRBV20-1 TGCAGTGCTAGAGAAGGTGCGGGTAATCAGCCCCAGCATTTT CSAREGAGNQPQHF
TRBJ1-1 NA NA TRBV4-2 TGTGCCAGCAGCCTCAACAGGGATGAAGCTTTCTTT CASSLNRDEAFF
TRBJ1-2 NA many TRBV3-1 TGTGCCAGCAGCCCCGCCACGGGCCTGGGTTATGGCTACACCTTC CASSPATGLGYGYTF
TRBJ1-6 NA few TRBV20-1 TGCAGTGCAAAGCGGACAGACGGTCGTCGCTATAATTCACCCCTCCACTTT CSAKRTDGRRYNSPLHF
TRBJ2-1 NA NA TRBV7-9 TGTGCCAGCAGCTTAGTTGGGGATGAGCAGTTCTTC CASSLVGDEQFF
TRBJ1-1 NA few TRBV29-1 TGCAGCGTTGAGCGACAGCTGAACACTGAAGCTTTCTTT CSVERQLNTEAFF
TRBJ2-7 TRBD2 NA TRBV5-4 TGTGCCAGCAGCTTGCGGGGGGGCTCCTACGAGCAGTACTTC CASSLRGGSYEQYF
TRBJ2-3 TRBD1 NA TRBV20-1 TGCAGTGCTTACGACAGGGGGGAGGCAGATACGCAGTATTTT CSAYDRGEADTQYF
TRBJ2-4 NA NA TRBV29-1 TGCAGCGTTTTCGATACAGAAGAACTAGCCAAAAACATTCAGTACTTC CSVFDTEELAKNIQYF
TRBJ2-7 NA NA TRBV28 TGTGCCAGCAGTTCCCCCGGGACCCGTGGCGAGCAGTACTTC CASSSPGTRGEQYF
TRBJ2-1 NA NA TRBV7-2 TGTGCCAGCAGCTTAGGGGGGCAAGTCTACAATGAGCAGTTCTTC CASSLGGQVYNEQFF
TRBJ2-5 TRBD1 NA TRBV5-1 TGCGCCAGCAGCTCCGGGACAGGGCAAGAGACCCAGTACTTC CASSSGTGQETQYF
TRBJ1-1 NA many TRBV18 TGTGCCAGCTCACCACCAGGCAGGGGCTTCATGAACACTGAAGCTTTCTTT CASSPPGRGFMNTEAFF
TRBJ2-3 NA NA TRBV14 TGTGCCAGCAGCCAACGGACCATCTTCGGGGATACGCAGTATTTT CASSQRTIFGDTQYF
TRBJ2-1 NA few TRBV7-8 TGTGCCAGCAGCCAAGACCGGAGCTCCTACAATGAGCAGTTCTTC CASSQDRSSYNEQFF
TRBJ1-5 NA few TRBV28 TGTGCCAGCAGCGGGGCCCTCCGGGGCCTCGCCTATCAGCCCCAGCATTTT CASSGALRGLAYQPQHF
TRBJ1-1 NA NA TRBV12-3/TRBV12-4 TGTGCCAGCACCTTGAGGGTGACTGAAGCTTTCTTT CASTLRVTEAFF
TRBJ1-5 NA few TRBV6-2/TRBV6-3 TGTGCCAGCAGAACCCCAGGGGCAAGCAATCAGCCCCAGCATTTT CASRTPGASNQPQHF
TRBJ2-7 TRBD2 few TRBV28 TGTGCCAGCCAGACTAGCGGTTTGTACGAGCAGTACTTC CASQTSGLYEQYF
TRBJ2-3 TRBD1 NA TRBV6-2/TRBV6-3 TGTGCCAGCAGTTTCCAGAGGACAGGGGGCAAAGATACGCAGTATTTT CASSFQRTGGKDTQYF
TRBJ2-2 NA NA TRBV6-1 TGTGCCAGCAGTGCCCATCCTGTGGGGGGACATGACACCGGGGAGCTGTTTTTT CASSAHPVGGHDTGELFF
TRBJ2-7 NA many TRBV10-3 TGTGCCATCAGTGAGAACAGGATCTACGAGCAGTACTTC CAISENRIYEQYF
TRBJ2-3 NA few TRBV9 TGTGCCAGCAGCTCCGTCGGGGGCGGCACAGATACGCAGTATTTT CASSSVGGGTDTQYF
TRBJ2-7 NA few TRBV7-2 TGTGCCAGCAGCTTAGCGCCGCCCCCCTACGAGCAGTACTTC CASSLAPPPYEQYF
TRBJ1-3 NA few TRBV4-2 TGTGCCAGCAGCCAAGAATTAGACCCTGGAAACACCATATATTTT CASSQELDPGNTIYF
TRBJ1-5 NA many TRBV4-1 TGCGCCAGCAGCCGCGAGGGAGTTAGCAATCAGCCCCAGCATTTT CASSREGVSNQPQHF
TRBJ2-2 TRBD2 many TRBV7-7 TGTGCCAGCAGCCCCTTAGCGGGGGTCACCGGGGAGCTGTTTTTT CASSPLAGVTGELFF
TRBJ2-5 NA few TRBV4-1 TGCGCCAGCAGCCTCCGGCCCACCGGGGGAGAGACCCAGTACTTC CASSLRPTGGETQYF
TRBJ1-6 NA many TRBV5-1 TGCGCCAGCAGCTTGGACGGGGCCGATAATTCACCCCTCCACTTT CASSLDGADNSPLHF